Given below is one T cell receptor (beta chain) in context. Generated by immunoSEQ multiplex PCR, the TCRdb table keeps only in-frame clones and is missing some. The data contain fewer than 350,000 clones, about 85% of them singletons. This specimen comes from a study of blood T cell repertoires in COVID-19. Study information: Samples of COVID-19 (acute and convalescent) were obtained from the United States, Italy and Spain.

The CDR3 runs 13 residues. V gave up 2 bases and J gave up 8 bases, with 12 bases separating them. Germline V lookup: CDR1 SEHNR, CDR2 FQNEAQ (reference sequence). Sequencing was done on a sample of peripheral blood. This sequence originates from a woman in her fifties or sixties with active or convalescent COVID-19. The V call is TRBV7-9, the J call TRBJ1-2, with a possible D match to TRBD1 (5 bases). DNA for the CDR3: TGTGCCAGCAGCTTACGGCGGGGGGAAGGCTACACCTTC. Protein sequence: CASSLRRGEGYTF.